This TCR beta chain was sequenced for a study of T cells in localized non-small cell lung cancer. The germline gives CDR1 LGHNA, CDR2 YNFKEQ. This CDR3 spans 15 amino acids. The V segment lost 3 bases and the J segment 2 bases; nucleotides outside the gene matches: 4. Assay used: immunoSEQ multiplex PCR; TCRdb lists only in-frame clones, some missing. The data contain roughly 30,000 clones, approximately 83% of them singletons. The TCR originated in a man between 40 and 69 years old with stage III lung adenocarcinoma. The sample here was peripheral blood mononuclear cells, taken before any cancer treatment. The chain has TRBV4-2 and TRBJ1-5; 7 positions agree with TRBD1. The CDR3 nucleotides read TGTGCCAGCAGCCATGATACAGGGGGCAATCAGCCCCAGCATTTT. This codes for CASSHDTGGNQPQHF.